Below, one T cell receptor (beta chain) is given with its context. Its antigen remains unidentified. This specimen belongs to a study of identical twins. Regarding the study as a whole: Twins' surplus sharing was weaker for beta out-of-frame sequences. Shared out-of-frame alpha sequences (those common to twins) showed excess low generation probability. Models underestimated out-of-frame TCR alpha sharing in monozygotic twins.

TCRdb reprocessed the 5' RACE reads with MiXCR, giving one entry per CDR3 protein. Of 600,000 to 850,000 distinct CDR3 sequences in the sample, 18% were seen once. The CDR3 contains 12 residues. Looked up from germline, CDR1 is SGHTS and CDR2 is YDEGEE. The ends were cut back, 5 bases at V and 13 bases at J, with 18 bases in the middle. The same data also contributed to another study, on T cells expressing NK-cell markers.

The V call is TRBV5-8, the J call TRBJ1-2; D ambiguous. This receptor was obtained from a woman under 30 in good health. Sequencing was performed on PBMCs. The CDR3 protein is CASSFPRPPSTF. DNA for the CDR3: TGTGCCAGCAGTTTCCCGCGCCCGCCGAGCACCTTC.